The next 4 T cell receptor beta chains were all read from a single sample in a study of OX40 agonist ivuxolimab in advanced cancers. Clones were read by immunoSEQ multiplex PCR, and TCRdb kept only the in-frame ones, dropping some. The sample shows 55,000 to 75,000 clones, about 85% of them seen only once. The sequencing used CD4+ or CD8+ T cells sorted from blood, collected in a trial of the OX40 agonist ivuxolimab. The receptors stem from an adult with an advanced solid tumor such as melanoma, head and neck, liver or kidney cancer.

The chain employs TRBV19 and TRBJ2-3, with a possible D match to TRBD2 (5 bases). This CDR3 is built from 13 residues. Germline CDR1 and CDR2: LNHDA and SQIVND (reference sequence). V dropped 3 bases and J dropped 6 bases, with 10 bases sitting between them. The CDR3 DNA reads TGTGCCAGTAGTATCGGGCGGGCGGATACGCAGTATTTT. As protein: CASSIGRADTQYF.

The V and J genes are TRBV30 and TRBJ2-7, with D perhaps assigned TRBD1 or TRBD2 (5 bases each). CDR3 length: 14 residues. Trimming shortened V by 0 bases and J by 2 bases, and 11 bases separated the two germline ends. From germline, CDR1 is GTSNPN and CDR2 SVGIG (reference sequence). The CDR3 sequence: CAWSVSMGPYEQYF. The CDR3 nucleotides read TGTGCCTGGAGTGTTTCCATGGGACCCTACGAGCAGTACTTC.

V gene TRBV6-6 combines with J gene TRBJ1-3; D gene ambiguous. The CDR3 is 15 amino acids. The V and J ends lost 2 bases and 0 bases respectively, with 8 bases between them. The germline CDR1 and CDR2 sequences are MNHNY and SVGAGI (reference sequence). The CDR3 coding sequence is TGTGCCAGCAGTTACGGTCACCTCTCTGGAAACACCATATATTTT. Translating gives CASSYGHLSGNTIYF.

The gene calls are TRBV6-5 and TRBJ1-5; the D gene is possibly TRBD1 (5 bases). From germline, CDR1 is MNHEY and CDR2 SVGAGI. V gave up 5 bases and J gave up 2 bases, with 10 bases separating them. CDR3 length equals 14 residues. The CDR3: CASSRTGGNQPQHF. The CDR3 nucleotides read TGTGCCAGCAGTAGAACGGGGGGCAATCAGCCCCAGCATTTT.